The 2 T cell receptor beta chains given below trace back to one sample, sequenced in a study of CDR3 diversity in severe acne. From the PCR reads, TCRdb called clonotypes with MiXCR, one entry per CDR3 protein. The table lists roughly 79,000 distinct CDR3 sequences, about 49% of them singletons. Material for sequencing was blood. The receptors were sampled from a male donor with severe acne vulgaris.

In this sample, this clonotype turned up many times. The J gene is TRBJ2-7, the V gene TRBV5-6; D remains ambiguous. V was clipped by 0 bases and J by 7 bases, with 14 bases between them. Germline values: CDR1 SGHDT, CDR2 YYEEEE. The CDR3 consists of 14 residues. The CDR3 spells CASSLAGFLREQYF. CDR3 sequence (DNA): TGTGCCAGCAGCTTGGCCGGTTTTCTGAGGGAGCAGTACTTC.

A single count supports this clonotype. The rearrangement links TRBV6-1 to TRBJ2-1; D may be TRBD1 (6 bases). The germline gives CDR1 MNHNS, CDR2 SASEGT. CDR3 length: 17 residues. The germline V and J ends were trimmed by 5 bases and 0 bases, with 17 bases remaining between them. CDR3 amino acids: CASSYATTGSSYNEQFF. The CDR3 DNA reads TGTGCCAGCAGTTACGCGACGACAGGAAGCTCCTACAATGAGCAGTTCTTC.